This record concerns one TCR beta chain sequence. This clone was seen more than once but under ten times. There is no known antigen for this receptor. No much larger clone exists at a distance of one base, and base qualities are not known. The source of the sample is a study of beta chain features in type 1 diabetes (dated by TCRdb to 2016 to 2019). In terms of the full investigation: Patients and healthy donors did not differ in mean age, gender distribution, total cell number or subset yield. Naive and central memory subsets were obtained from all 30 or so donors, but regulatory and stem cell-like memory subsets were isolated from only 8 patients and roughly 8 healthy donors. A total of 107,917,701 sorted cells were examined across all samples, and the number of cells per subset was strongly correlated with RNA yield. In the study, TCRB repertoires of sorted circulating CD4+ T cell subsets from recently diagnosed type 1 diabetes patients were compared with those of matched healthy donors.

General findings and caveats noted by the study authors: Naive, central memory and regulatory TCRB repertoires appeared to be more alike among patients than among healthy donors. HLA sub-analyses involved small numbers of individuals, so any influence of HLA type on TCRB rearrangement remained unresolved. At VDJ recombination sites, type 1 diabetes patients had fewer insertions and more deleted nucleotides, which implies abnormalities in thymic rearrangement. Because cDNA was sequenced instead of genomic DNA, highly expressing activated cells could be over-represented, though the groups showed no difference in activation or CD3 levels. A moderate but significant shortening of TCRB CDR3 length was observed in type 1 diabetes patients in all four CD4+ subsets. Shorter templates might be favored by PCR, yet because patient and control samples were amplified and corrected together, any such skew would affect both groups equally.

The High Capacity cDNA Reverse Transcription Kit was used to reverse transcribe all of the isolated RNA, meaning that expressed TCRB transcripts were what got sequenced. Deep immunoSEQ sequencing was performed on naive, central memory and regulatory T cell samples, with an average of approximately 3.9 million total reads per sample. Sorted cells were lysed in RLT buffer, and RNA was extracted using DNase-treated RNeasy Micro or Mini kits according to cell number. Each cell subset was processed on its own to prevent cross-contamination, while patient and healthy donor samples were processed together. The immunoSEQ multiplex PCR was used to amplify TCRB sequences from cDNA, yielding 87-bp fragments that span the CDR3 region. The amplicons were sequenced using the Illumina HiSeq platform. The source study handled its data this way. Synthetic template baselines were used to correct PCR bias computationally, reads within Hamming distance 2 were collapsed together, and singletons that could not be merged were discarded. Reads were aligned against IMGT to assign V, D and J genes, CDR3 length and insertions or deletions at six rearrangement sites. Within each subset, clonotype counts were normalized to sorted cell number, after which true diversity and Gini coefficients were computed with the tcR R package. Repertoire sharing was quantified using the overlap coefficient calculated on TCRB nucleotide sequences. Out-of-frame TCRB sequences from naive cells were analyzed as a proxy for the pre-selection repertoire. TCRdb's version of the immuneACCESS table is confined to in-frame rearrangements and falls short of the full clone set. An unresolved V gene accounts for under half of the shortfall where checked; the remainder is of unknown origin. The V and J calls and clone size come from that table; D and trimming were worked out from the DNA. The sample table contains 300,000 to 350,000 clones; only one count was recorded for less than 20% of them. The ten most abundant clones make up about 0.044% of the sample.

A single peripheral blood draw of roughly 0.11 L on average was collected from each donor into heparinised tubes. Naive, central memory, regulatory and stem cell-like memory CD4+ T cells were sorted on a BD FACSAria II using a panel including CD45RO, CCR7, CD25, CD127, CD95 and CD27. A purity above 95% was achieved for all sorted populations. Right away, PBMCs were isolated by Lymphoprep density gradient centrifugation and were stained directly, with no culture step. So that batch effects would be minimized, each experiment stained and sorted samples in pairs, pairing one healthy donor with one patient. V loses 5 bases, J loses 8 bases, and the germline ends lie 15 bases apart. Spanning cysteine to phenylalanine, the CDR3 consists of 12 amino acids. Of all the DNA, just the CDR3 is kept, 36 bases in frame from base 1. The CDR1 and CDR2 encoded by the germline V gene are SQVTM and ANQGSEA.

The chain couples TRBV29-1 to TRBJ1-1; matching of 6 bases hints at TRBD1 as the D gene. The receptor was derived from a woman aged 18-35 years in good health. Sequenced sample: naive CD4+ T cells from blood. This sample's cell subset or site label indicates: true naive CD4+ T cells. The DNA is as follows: TGCAGCGTTCGGACAGAGTTATTGGAAGCTTTCTTT. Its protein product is CSVRTELLEAFF.